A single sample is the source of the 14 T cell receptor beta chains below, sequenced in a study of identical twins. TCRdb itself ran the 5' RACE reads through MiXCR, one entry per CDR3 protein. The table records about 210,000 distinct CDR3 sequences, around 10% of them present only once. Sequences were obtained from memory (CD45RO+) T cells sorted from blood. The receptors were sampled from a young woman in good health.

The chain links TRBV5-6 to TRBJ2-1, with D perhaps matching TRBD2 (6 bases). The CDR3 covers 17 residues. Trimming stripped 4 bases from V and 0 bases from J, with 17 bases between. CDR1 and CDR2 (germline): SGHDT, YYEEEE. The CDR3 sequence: CASSLTGLLSSYNEQFF. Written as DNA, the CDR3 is TGTGCCAGCAGCCTTACGGGACTTCTTAGCTCCTACAATGAGCAGTTCTTC.

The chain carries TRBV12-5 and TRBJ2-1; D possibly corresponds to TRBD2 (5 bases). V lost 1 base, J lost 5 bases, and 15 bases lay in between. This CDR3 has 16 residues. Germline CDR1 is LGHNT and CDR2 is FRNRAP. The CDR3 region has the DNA TGTGCTAGTGGTTTGGGGTTCCGGGATGGAAACAATGAGCAGTTCTTC. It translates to CASGLGFRDGNNEQFF.

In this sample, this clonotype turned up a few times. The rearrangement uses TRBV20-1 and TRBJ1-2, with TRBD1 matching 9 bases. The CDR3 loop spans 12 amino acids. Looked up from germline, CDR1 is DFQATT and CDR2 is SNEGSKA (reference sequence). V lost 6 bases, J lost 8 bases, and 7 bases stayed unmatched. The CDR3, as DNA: TGCAGTGCCGACGACAGGGGGTTAGGCTACACCTTC. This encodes CSADDRGLGYTF.

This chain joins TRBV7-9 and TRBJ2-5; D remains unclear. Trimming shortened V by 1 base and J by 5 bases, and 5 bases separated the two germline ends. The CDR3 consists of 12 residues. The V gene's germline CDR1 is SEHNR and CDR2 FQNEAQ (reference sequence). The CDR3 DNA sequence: TGTGCCAGCAGCTTAGTGTTGGAGACCCAGTACTTC. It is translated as CASSLVLETQYF.

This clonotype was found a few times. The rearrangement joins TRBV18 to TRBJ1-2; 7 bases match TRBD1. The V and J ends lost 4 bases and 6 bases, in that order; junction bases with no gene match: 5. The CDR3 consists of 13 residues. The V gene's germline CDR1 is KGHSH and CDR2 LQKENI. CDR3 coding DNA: TGTGCCAGCTCACAGACAGGGCGGGATGGCTACACCTTC. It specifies CASSQTGRDGYTF.

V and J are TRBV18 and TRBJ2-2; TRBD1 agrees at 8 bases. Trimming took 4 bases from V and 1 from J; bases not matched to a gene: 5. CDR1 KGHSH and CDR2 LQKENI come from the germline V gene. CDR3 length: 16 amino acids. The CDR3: CASSQGQGLNTGELFF. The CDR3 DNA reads TGTGCCAGCTCACAAGGACAGGGCCTGAACACCGGGGAGCTGTTTTTT.

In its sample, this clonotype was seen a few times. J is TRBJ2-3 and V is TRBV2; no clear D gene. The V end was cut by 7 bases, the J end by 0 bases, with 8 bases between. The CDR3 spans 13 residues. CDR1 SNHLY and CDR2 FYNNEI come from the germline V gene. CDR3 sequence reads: CASIESSTDTQYF. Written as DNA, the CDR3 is TGTGCCAGCATAGAGTCTAGCACAGATACGCAGTATTTT.

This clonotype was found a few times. Here the CDR3 reads CASSESPAALREQYF. The DNA of the CDR3 is TGTGCCAGCAGTGAATCTCCCGCCGCTCTACGCGAGCAGTACTTC. The V and J genes are TRBV25-1 and TRBJ2-7; no firm D call. In germline, CDR1 is MGHDK, CDR2 SYGVNS. There are 15 residues in the CDR3. V was pared by 1 base and J by 6 bases, with 16 bases between.

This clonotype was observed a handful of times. CDR3 amino acids: CASSRTLRDPYEQYF. The CDR3 coding sequence is TGTGCCAGCAGCCGGACACTGCGAGACCCCTACGAGCAGTACTTC. V is TRBV7-9 and J is TRBJ2-7; TRBD1 might be the D (5 bases). Germline lookup yields CDR1 SEHNR and CDR2 FQNEAQ (reference sequence). This CDR3 has 15 residues. V was pared by 5 bases and J by 2 bases, with 16 bases between.

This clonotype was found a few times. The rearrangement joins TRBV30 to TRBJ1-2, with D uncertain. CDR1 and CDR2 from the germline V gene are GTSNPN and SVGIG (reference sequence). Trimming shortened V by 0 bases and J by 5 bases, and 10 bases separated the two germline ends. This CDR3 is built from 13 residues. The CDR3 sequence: CAWSVQRKYGYTF. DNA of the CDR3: TGTGCCTGGAGTGTACAACGGAAATATGGCTACACCTTC.

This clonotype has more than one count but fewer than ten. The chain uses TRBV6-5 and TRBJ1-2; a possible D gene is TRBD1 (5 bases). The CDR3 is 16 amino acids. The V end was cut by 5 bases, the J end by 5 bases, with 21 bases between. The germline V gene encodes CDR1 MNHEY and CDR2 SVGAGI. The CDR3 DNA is TGTGCCAGCAGTAGTCGAGGGGCCCTTGGCGCTTATGGCTACACCTTC. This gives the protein CASSSRGALGAYGYTF.

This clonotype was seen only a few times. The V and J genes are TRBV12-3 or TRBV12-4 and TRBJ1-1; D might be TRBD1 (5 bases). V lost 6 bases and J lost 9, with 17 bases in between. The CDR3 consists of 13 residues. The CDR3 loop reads CASRSGTVGKAFF. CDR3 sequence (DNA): TGTGCCAGCAGAAGCGGGACGGTGGGGAAAGCTTTCTTT.

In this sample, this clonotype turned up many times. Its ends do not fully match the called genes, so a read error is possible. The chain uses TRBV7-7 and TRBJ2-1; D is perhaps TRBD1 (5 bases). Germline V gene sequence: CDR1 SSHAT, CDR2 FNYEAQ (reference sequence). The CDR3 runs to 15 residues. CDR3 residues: CASSPSRVSYNEQFF. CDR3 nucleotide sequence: TGTGCTAGCAGCCCCAGCAGGGTCTCCTACAATGAGCAGTTCTTC.

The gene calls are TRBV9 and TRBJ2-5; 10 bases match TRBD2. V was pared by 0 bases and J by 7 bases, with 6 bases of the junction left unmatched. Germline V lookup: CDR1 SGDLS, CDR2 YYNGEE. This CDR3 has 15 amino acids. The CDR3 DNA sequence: TGTGCCAGCAGCGTAGAGCCTAGCGGGAGTGGGACCCAGTACTTC. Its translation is CASSVEPSGSGTQYF.